The 26 T cell receptor beta chains below all came from one sample that was sequenced in a study of Tregs in tolerant kidney transplant recipients. Method: immunoSEQ multiplex PCR; TCRdb's copy keeps in-frame clones and lacks some. The sample lists around 30,000 clones, approximately 83% occurring once. Their antigen targets remain unknown. Sequencing input: Tregs from blood cultured with allogeneic cells. The receptors shown here come from a human donor in good health.

This sequence joins TRBV5-4 and TRBJ1-5, with 10 nucleotides matching TRBD1. J lost 2 bases, V lost 5 bases, and 13 bases had no gene match. Looked up from germline, CDR1 is SGHNT and CDR2 is YYREEE (reference sequence). The CDR3 covers 18 residues. CDR3 coding DNA: TGTGCCAGCAGTCGGGTGGGGACAGGGGCGTTTGGCAATCAGCCCCAGCATTTT. Amino acid sequence: CASSRVGTGAFGNQPQHF.

The chain joins TRBV27 to TRBJ1-2, with 9 nucleotides matching TRBD1. The germline V gene encodes CDR1 MNHEY and CDR2 SMNVEV (reference sequence). Unmatched junction bases numbered 4, after V lost 6 bases and J lost 8 bases. The CDR3 extends over 12 amino acids. This CDR3 is CASRRTGDGYTF. CDR3 nucleotides: TGTGCCAGCAGACGGACAGGGGACGGCTACACCTTC.

The chain links TRBV7-2 to TRBJ1-1; 7 bases match TRBD1. Germline assignment: CDR1 SGHTA and CDR2 FQGNSA. CDR3 length: 16 residues. The V segment lost 0 bases and the J segment 4 bases; nucleotides outside the gene matches: 8. In DNA form, the CDR3 reads TGTGCCAGCAGCTTAGCCTACAGGGGAGCCCCCACTGAAGCTTTCTTT. It encodes CASSLAYRGAPTEAFF.

V usage is TRBV4-2 and J usage is TRBJ2-3; 11 bases match TRBD2. V lost 3 bases and J lost 4; bases outside the gene matches: 6. The CDR3 covers 16 residues. CDR1 is LGHNA and CDR2 is YNFKEQ in the germline V gene. Here the CDR3 DNA reads TGTGCCAGCAGCCAGTTACTAGCGGGAGTAGCAGATACGCAGTATTTT. Translation: CASSQLLAGVADTQYF.

The chain joins TRBV7-9 to TRBJ1-5; 10 bases line up with TRBD1. The CDR3 spans 18 residues. Germline loops: CDR1 SEHNR, CDR2 FQNEAQ (reference sequence). The V and J ends lost 4 bases and 0 bases, in that order; junction bases with no gene match: 9. The CDR3 DNA follows: TGTGCCAGCAGCTCCGGGACAGGGGCTTTAAATAGCAATCAGCCCCAGCATTTT. Its translation is CASSSGTGALNSNQPQHF.

This sequence joins TRBV5-1 and TRBJ2-7, with 14 bases aligning to TRBD2. This CDR3 contains 18 residues. Trimming cost V 0 bases and J 5 bases; bases outside gene matches: 10. CDR1 is SGHRS, CDR2 YFSETQ, per germline. CDR3 in amino acids: CASSLDPTGTSGRHEQYF. The CDR3 nucleotides read TGCGCCAGCAGCTTGGATCCAACCGGGACTAGCGGGAGACACGAGCAGTACTTC.

The V gene is TRBV14, the J gene TRBJ1-3; no clear D. Germline CDR1 and CDR2: SGHDN and FVKESK. Trimming removed 1 base at V and 4 bases at J, with 2 bases between. This CDR3 is built from 12 residues. The CDR3 region is CASSQVGNTIYF. The CDR3 DNA follows: TGTGCCAGCAGCCAAGTCGGAAACACCATATATTTT.

This clone has a handful of counts. This rearrangement joins TRBV10-3 to TRBJ2-3; 7 nucleotides align to TRBD1. Germline V gene sequence: CDR1 ENHRY, CDR2 SYGVKD. The CDR3 runs to 14 residues. V lost 7 bases, J lost 0 bases, and 4 bases stayed unmatched. The CDR3, as DNA: TGTGCCATCAAGGGGGCGGTTAGCACAGATACGCAGTATTTT. Its protein is CAIKGAVSTDTQYF.

V and J are TRBV6-5 and TRBJ2-2; weak D call: TRBD2 (6 bases). V was clipped by 2 bases and J by 6 bases, with 13 bases between them. Germline V CDR1 and CDR2: MNHEY, SVGAGI. This CDR3 is 15 amino acids long. In nucleotides, the CDR3 is TGTGCCAGCAGTTACATTCGGGGAGGTGCCGGGGAGCTGTTTTTT. Translation: CASSYIRGGAGELFF.

Only a few counts were recorded for this clone. In the same sample, other DNA sequences code for this CDR3. The chain joins TRBV7-2 to TRBJ2-3; 8 nucleotides line up with TRBD2. CDR3 size: 15 residues. Germline V gene sequence: CDR1 SGHTA, CDR2 FQGNSA. The V segment lost 5 bases and the J segment 0 bases; nucleotides outside the gene matches: 4. The CDR3 nucleotides are TGTGCCAGCAGCCCGACTAGCGCTAGCACAGATACGCAGTATTTT. This gives the protein CASSPTSASTDTQYF.

The chain combines TRBV7-2 with TRBJ1-2, with a weak D call TRBD1 (5 bases). With 0 bases removed from V and 2 bases from J, the gap between germline ends came to 7 bases. Germline values: CDR1 SGHTA, CDR2 FQGNSA. The CDR3 has 14 residues. The CDR3 sequence: CASSLAWGNYGYTF. CDR3 nucleotide sequence: TGTGCCAGCAGCTTAGCTTGGGGGAACTATGGCTACACCTTC.

The chain links TRBV2 to TRBJ2-3, with unresolved D. The CDR3 length is 13 residues. Germline-derived CDR1 and CDR2 are SNHLY and FYNNEI. V lost 3 bases and J lost 2, with 6 bases in between. CDR3 DNA: TGTGCCAGCAGTGATAGGAACACAGATACGCAGTATTTT. Encoded protein: CASSDRNTDTQYF.

The gene calls are TRBV28 and TRBJ2-5, with 7 positions matching TRBD2. CDR1 is MDHEN and CDR2 is SYDVKM in the germline V gene. The junction had 3 bases not matched to a gene; V was cut back by 3 bases and J by 5 bases. This CDR3 comprises 13 residues. The DNA for the CDR3 is TGTGCCAGCAGTTTGGGGGGGGTGGAGACCCAGTACTTC. As protein: CASSLGGVETQYF. Combining the CDR3 with reference TRBV28 and TRBJ2-5 gives the whole variable domain DVKVTQSSRYLVKRTGEKVFLECVQDMDHENMFWYRQDPGLGLRLIYFSYDVKMKEKGDIPEGYSVSREKKERFSLILESASTNQTSMYLCASSLGGVETQYFGPGTRLLVL.

The chain combines TRBV6-5 with TRBJ2-4, with a weak D call TRBD1 (5 bases). The length of the CDR3 is 14 residues. CDR1 MNHEY and CDR2 SVGAGI come from the germline V gene. V lost 8 bases and J 2 bases, leaving 13 bases between the germline ends. CDR3 sequence: CASWVGVSKNIQYF. CDR3 coding DNA: TGTGCCAGCTGGGTAGGGGTTTCCAAAAACATTCAGTACTTC.

The chain combines TRBV5-6 with TRBJ2-7; D remains unclear. V was cut by 4 bases and J by 4 bases, with 18 bases left in between. The CDR3 has 15 residues. The germline gives CDR1 SGHDT, CDR2 YYEEEE. This CDR3 is CASSRRSRPAYEQYF. CDR3 nucleotide sequence: TGTGCCAGCAGCCGCAGGAGCCGACCGGCGTACGAGCAGTACTTC.

The chain joins TRBV5-8 to TRBJ2-5; possible D gene TRBD2, 5 bases. Germline lookup yields CDR1 SGHTS and CDR2 YDEGEE. V dropped 0 bases and J dropped 1 base, with 13 bases sitting between them. The CDR3 sequence is 16 residues long. In nucleotides, the CDR3 is TGTGCCAGCAGCTTGGCCCGGCAGCGGATCCAAGAGACCCAGTACTTC. Its protein is CASSLARQRIQETQYF.

The gene calls are TRBV18 and TRBJ2-2; 7 nucleotides align to TRBD2. The length of the CDR3 is 15 residues. The germline V gene encodes CDR1 KGHSH and CDR2 LQKENI. V shed 5 bases and J 5 bases; nucleotides not matched to a gene: 8. The CDR3 bases are TGTGCCAGCTCAGAGATTGCGGGAGTGACCGGGGAGCTGTTTTTT. This translates into CASSEIAGVTGELFF.

This rearrangement joins TRBV5-6 to TRBJ2-5; D unclear. The CDR3 spans 15 residues. The germline V gene encodes CDR1 SGHDT and CDR2 YYEEEE. V lost 3 bases to trimming and J lost 4 bases, with 16 bases between them. CDR3 protein: CASSSLTGSGETQYF. The DNA of the CDR3 is TGTGCCAGCAGCTCCTTAACGGGCTCGGGAGAGACCCAGTACTTC. The full variable domain, with the rest looked up from reference TRBV5-6 and TRBJ2-5, is DAGVTQSPTHLIKTRGQQVTLRCSPKSGHDTVSWYQQALGQGPQFIFQYYEEEERQRGNFPDRFSGHQFPNYSSELNVNALLLGDSALYLCASSSLTGSGETQYFGPGTRLLVL.

The chain recombines TRBV29-1 with TRBJ2-3, with a tentative D call TRBD2 (6 bases). The CDR3 totals 13 residues. Trimming stripped 5 bases from V and 4 bases from J, with 13 bases between. Germline V gene lookup returns CDR1 SQVTM and CDR2 ANQGSEA. CDR3 bases: TGCAGCGTTAGTAGACCGGGGGCAGATACGCAGTATTTT. This codes for CSVSRPGADTQYF.

The chain employs TRBV2 and TRBJ2-7; TRBD2 might be the D (6 bases). This CDR3 has 14 residues. V was shortened by 4 bases and J by 5 bases, with 15 bases between the two germline ends. Germline values: CDR1 SNHLY, CDR2 FYNNEI. The CDR3 nucleotides are TGTGCCAGCAGTGTACGGACGGGAGCCGACGAGCAGTACTTC. It translates to CASSVRTGADEQYF.

This chain joins TRBV7-9 and TRBJ1-3; 7 bases map to TRBD1. CDR1 is SEHNR and CDR2 is FQNEAQ in the germline V gene (reference sequence). The CDR3 is 14 residues long. Trimming took 2 bases from V and 4 from J; bases not matched to a gene: 2. The CDR3 DNA sequence: TGTGCCAGCAGCTTACAGGGGGTCGGAAACACCATATATTTT. It encodes CASSLQGVGNTIYF.

This clone has only a few counts. This chain joins TRBV18 and TRBJ1-1; TRBD1 matches at 8 bases. Germline V gene data show CDR1 as KGHSH and CDR2 as LQKENI. The J segment lost 1 base and the V segment lost 4 bases, leaving 2 bases of the junction unmatched. The CDR3 spans 14 residues. The CDR3 sequence is CASSQDRGNTEAFF. In DNA, the CDR3 is TGTGCCAGCTCACAAGACAGGGGGAACACTGAAGCTTTCTTT.

This clone was observed a few times. The V and J genes are TRBV7-2 and TRBJ1-1; D call uncertain. The CDR3 runs 13 residues. The ends were cut back, 7 bases at V and 0 bases at J, with 9 bases in the middle. Germline CDR1 reads SGHTA; CDR2 reads FQGNSA. CDR3 nucleotides: TGTGCCAGCAAGGACGGAATGAACACTGAAGCTTTCTTT. Protein: CASKDGMNTEAFF. Complete variable domain (other parts from reference TRBV7-2 and TRBJ1-1): GAGVSQSPSNKVTEKGKDVELRCDPISGHTALYWYRQSLGQGLEFLIYFQGNSAPDKSGLPSDRFSAERTGGSVSTLTIQRTQQEDSAVYLCASKDGMNTEAFFGQGTRLTVV.

The chain recombines TRBV4-2 with TRBJ2-1, with TRBD2 matching 9 bases. This CDR3 spans 17 amino acids. V was clipped by 1 base and J by 4 bases; unmatched bases: 8. Germline CDR1 reads LGHNA; CDR2 reads YNFKEQ. In DNA, the CDR3 is TGTGCCAGCAGCCAAGTGGGCGGGAGGGCCCGGTACAATGAGCAGTTCTTC. It yields the protein CASSQVGGRARYNEQFF.

V gene TRBV30 combines with J gene TRBJ2-1; D may be TRBD2 (5 bases). V lost 0 bases and J lost 7, with 16 bases in between. CDR3 length: 15 residues. Germline CDR1 reads GTSNPN; CDR2 reads SVGIG (reference sequence). The CDR3, as DNA: TGTGCCTGGAGTGTACGGGGAGTCAGGATGAATGAGCAGTTCTTC. Amino acid sequence: CAWSVRGVRMNEQFF.

This clone was counted between two and nine times. V gene TRBV5-4 combines with J gene TRBJ1-2, with TRBD1 matching 9 bases. From germline, CDR1 is SGHNT and CDR2 YYREEE (reference sequence). The trim removed 0 bases at V and 4 bases at J, leaving 4 bases unmatched. The CDR3 runs to 15 residues. The CDR3 DNA follows: TGTGCCAGCAGCTTGGTGGGGACAGGGATCTATGGCTACACCTTC. Its translation is CASSLVGTGIYGYTF.